The 26 T cell receptor beta chains listed next were all sequenced from one sample in a study of naive and memory T cell subsets. Both TRBC1 and TRBC2 were covered by a beta constant-region primer of two equimolar oligonucleotides. TCRdb fed the UMI-ligation and nested PCR reads into MiXCR, producing one record per CDR3 protein. The sample yields roughly 140,000 distinct CDR3 sequences, 17% seen once. Material: naive CD4+ T cells from blood. These TCRs come from a human donor in good health.

This clonotype has only a few counts. This rearrangement joins TRBV6-6 to TRBJ2-7; 10 bases agree with TRBD2. V shed 6 bases, J shed 1 base, and the junction held 9 bases outside the gene matches. The CDR3 totals 16 residues. The V gene's germline CDR1 is MNHNY and CDR2 SVGAGI (reference sequence). CDR3 in DNA: TGTGCCAGCAGCCCCGCCCTAGCGGGAGTATCCTACGAGCAGTACTTC. It yields the protein CASSPALAGVSYEQYF.

This clonotype appeared a few times. CDR3 sequence (DNA): TGTGCCAGCAGCCAAGAGGACAGGGGTCCCTTTTATGGCTACACCTTC. It is translated as CASSQEDRGPFYGYTF. The chain couples TRBV4-2 to TRBJ1-2; 9 positions agree with TRBD1. V shed 0 bases and J 5 bases; nucleotides not matched to a gene: 7. This CDR3 has 16 residues. CDR1 and CDR2 (germline): LGHNA, YNFKEQ.

This clonotype has at least ten counts. The rearrangement links TRBV20-1 to TRBJ2-1; 14 positions match TRBD2. CDR1 DFQATT and CDR2 SNEGSKA come from the germline V gene (reference sequence). The CDR3 is made up of 15 amino acids. Trimming at V came to 5 bases and at J to 6 bases, leaving 6 bases not matched to a gene. For the CDR3, the DNA is TGCAGTGCTTCCACGGGACTAGCGGGAGTCAATGAGCAGTTCTTC. Its protein is CSASTGLAGVNEQFF.

In this sample, this clonotype turned up a few times. The chain carries TRBV12-3 or TRBV12-4 and TRBJ2-2, with D possibly being TRBD1 (6 bases). The CDR3 is 15 residues long. V dropped 2 bases and J dropped 4 bases, with 11 bases sitting between them. This chain's CDR3 is CASSLIGGITGELFF. The CDR3 DNA sequence: TGTGCCAGCAGTTTAATAGGGGGAATCACCGGGGAGCTGTTTTTT.

The chain links TRBV12-3 or TRBV12-4 to TRBJ2-1; the D gene is possibly TRBD2 (5 bases). V shed 4 bases and J shed 4 bases, with 14 bases lying between them. CDR3 length: 15 residues. The CDR3 loop is CASSWTGCGYNEQFF. As DNA, the CDR3 is TGTGCCAGCAGTTGGACGGGATGTGGTTACAATGAGCAGTTCTTC.

The V and J genes are TRBV12-3 or TRBV12-4 and TRBJ2-2; a possible D gene is TRBD2 (6 bases). V lost 3 bases, J lost 9 bases, and 17 bases lay in between. CDR3 length: 15 amino acids. The CDR3 nucleotides read TGTGCCAGCAGTTTCACGGCTAGCGACGTCAGGGAGCTGTTTTTT. Its protein product is CASSFTASDVRELFF.

This clonotype occurred many times. This CDR3 is CASSPGLAGGRAKNIQYF. For the CDR3, the DNA is TGCGCCAGCAGCCCGGGACTAGCGGGAGGCCGGGCCAAAAACATTCAGTACTTC. This chain connects TRBV4-1 to TRBJ2-4; 15 bases align to TRBD2. The germline V gene encodes CDR1 MGHRA and CDR2 YSYEKL. The trim removed 4 bases at V and 1 base at J, leaving 5 bases unmatched. The CDR3 contains 18 residues.

The chain couples TRBV7-9 to TRBJ2-4, with 8 positions matching TRBD2. Germline assignment: CDR1 SEHNR and CDR2 FQNEAQ (reference sequence). The CDR3 is 16 residues long. Losses at the gene ends were 4 bases for V and 6 bases for J; bases not matched to a gene: 11. The chain's CDR3 is CASSSLLAARANIQYF. The CDR3 DNA sequence: TGTGCCAGCAGCTCCCTACTAGCGGCCCGAGCAAACATTCAGTACTTC.

The rearrangement links TRBV10-3 to TRBJ2-2, with 8 bases lining up with TRBD1. Trimming took 3 bases from V and 4 from J; bases not matched to a gene: 7. Germline lookup yields CDR1 ENHRY and CDR2 SYGVKD. This CDR3 comprises 16 residues. In DNA form, the CDR3 reads TGTGCCATCAGTGATCTCAGGGGGCGAGGCACCGGGGAGCTGTTTTTT. It translates to CAISDLRGRGTGELFF.

This rearrangement joins TRBV7-2 to TRBJ2-1, with a possible D match to TRBD2 (6 bases). The CDR3 runs 13 residues. Trimming stripped 11 bases from V and 0 bases from J, with 11 bases between. Germline V gene lookup returns CDR1 SGHTA and CDR2 FQGNSA. The CDR3 region has the DNA TGTGCCCTGGCGGGGAGCTCCTACAATGAGCAGTTCTTC. Its protein product is CALAGSSYNEQFF.

This clonotype was picked up a small number of times. The chain couples TRBV15 to TRBJ1-4; D remains ambiguous. Trimming took 3 bases from V and 1 from J, leaving 9 bases between them. The CDR3 spans 15 residues. CDR1 and CDR2 (germline): LNHNV, YYDKDF (reference sequence). The CDR3 sequence is CATSRGEGTNEKLFF. CDR3 in DNA: TGTGCCACCAGCAGGGGAGAGGGAACTAATGAAAAACTGTTTTTT.

This clonotype has more than one count but fewer than ten. The J gene is TRBJ2-7, the V gene TRBV18; the match to TRBD1 covers 8 bases. The CDR3 covers 13 residues. Germline trimming cut 3 bases from V and 3 bases from J; bases unmatched to any gene: 1. Germline V gene sequence: CDR1 KGHSH, CDR2 LQKENI. The CDR3 nucleotides are TGTGCCAGCTCACCGACAGGGGACTACGAGCAGTACTTC. It codes for CASSPTGDYEQYF.

This clonotype has only a few counts. The J gene is TRBJ1-6, the V gene TRBV30; TRBD1 might be the D (6 bases). The germline V gene encodes CDR1 GTSNPN and CDR2 SVGIG (reference sequence). The CDR3 covers 13 residues. V gave up 5 bases and J gave up 7 bases, with 12 bases separating them. The CDR3 region is CAWGTGMNSPLHF. In DNA, the CDR3 is TGTGCCTGGGGTACAGGGATGAATTCACCCCTCCACTTT. The full variable domain, rest sourced from reference TRBV30 and TRBJ1-6, is SQTIHQWPATLVQPVGSPLSLECTVEGTSNPNLYWYRQAAGRGLQLLFYSVGIGQISSEVPQNLSASRPQDRQFILSSKKLLLSDSGFYLCAWGTGMNSPLHFGNGTRLTVT.

This clonotype was observed a handful of times. The V and J genes are TRBV27 and TRBJ2-1; TRBD2 might be the D (7 bases). The CDR3 is 12 residues long. Germline V gene data show CDR1 as MNHEY and CDR2 as SMNVEV (reference sequence). V lost 7 bases, J lost 15 bases, and 19 bases lay in between. Here the CDR3 reads CASTPRGGKAFF. The CDR3, as DNA: TGTGCCAGCACGCCAAGGGGGGGTAAGGCGTTCTTC.

This clonotype was seen a handful of times. This chain links TRBV6-4 with TRBJ2-3, with D unresolved. With 6 bases removed from V and 2 bases from J, the gap between germline ends came to 18 bases. This CDR3 has 16 residues. In germline, CDR1 is MRHNA, CDR2 SNTAGT. For the CDR3, the DNA is TGTGCCAGCAGCCTTCTGGGTAGCCCGAACACAGATACGCAGTATTTT. It translates to CASSLLGSPNTDTQYF.

This chain joins TRBV12-3 or TRBV12-4 and TRBJ2-2, with D perhaps TRBD2 (6 bases). The CDR3 has 15 amino acids. V dropped 3 bases and J dropped 6 bases, with 14 bases sitting between them. This chain's CDR3 is CASSFRGSKSGELFF. CDR3 coding DNA: TGTGCCAGCAGTTTCCGGGGGAGTAAGTCCGGGGAGCTGTTTTTT.

This chain links TRBV25-1 with TRBJ2-7; TRBD1 agrees at 8 bases. Germline V lookup: CDR1 MGHDK, CDR2 SYGVNS. J was trimmed by 2 bases and V by 6 bases; bases with no gene match: 3. CDR3 size: 13 residues. In DNA form, the CDR3 reads TGTGCCAGCAGCGGGACAGGAACCTACGAGCAGTACTTC. Translation gives CASSGTGTYEQYF.

The chain carries TRBV12-5 and TRBJ2-1, with D perhaps TRBD2 (6 bases). V lost 4 bases and J lost 6, with 13 bases in between. The CDR3 sequence is 14 residues long. Germline CDR1 is LGHNT and CDR2 is FRNRAP. The CDR3 loop is CASGWGDWGNEQFF. CDR3 DNA: TGTGCTAGTGGTTGGGGGGACTGGGGCAATGAGCAGTTCTTC. Looking up the rest from reference TRBV12-5 and TRBJ2-1 gives the full variable domain: DARVTQTPRHKVTEMGQEVTMRCQPILGHNTVFWYRQTMMQGLELLAYFRNRAPLDDSGMPKDRFSAEMPDATLATLKIQPSEPRDSAVYFCASGWGDWGNEQFFGPGTRLTVL.

The sample holds many counts of this clonotype. This CDR3 is CSGWDMNTEAFF. CDR3 DNA: TGCAGTGGTTGGGACATGAACACTGAAGCTTTCTTT. The chain is built from TRBV20-1 and TRBJ1-1; tentative D call: TRBD1 (6 bases). Per the germline V gene, CDR1 is DFQATT and CDR2 is SNEGSKA (reference sequence). V lost 7 bases, J lost 0 bases, and 9 bases lay in between. The CDR3 length is 12 residues.

This clonotype was detected a few times. In DNA, the CDR3 is TGTGCCATCAGTACCCACAGCGGGATCACAGATACGCAGTATTTT. Translated, it gives CAISTHSGITDTQYF. V usage is TRBV10-3 and J usage is TRBJ2-3; the match to TRBD2 covers 7 bases. The J segment lost 2 bases and the V segment lost 5 bases, leaving 7 bases of the junction unmatched. The CDR3 runs to 15 residues. CDR1 is ENHRY, CDR2 SYGVKD, per germline.

This chain links TRBV7-2 with TRBJ1-1; D remains ambiguous. The CDR3 runs to 13 residues. V was pared by 5 bases and J by 1 base, with 8 bases between. CDR1 is SGHTA, CDR2 FQGNSA, per germline. CDR3 nucleotide sequence: TGTGCCAGCAGCGGGTCGAGGAACACTGAAGCTTTCTTT. Its translation is CASSGSRNTEAFF.

This clonotype came up a few times. This rearrangement joins TRBV3-1 to TRBJ2-7; D is possibly TRBD1 or TRBD2 (5 bases each). Germline V gene data show CDR1 as LGHDT and CDR2 as YNNKEL (reference sequence). CDR3 size: 13 residues. The V end was cut by 4 bases, the J end by 3 bases, with 10 bases between. CDR3 bases: TGTGCCAGCAGCCGCCAGGGAGTCTACGAGCAGTACTTC. Residues: CASSRQGVYEQYF.

A few counts support this clonotype. V gene TRBV30 combines with J gene TRBJ2-7, with 8 bases identical to TRBD1. The CDR3 totals 16 residues. The V and J ends lost 5 bases and 2 bases, in that order; junction bases with no gene match: 14. From germline, CDR1 is GTSNPN and CDR2 SVGIG (reference sequence). CDR3 sequence: CAWAGGRTGKTYEQYF. CDR3 nucleotides: TGTGCCTGGGCCGGGGGCCGGACAGGGAAAACCTACGAGCAGTACTTC.

The rearrangement links TRBV15 to TRBJ2-7; weak D call: TRBD1 (6 bases). The V gene lost 3 bases and the J gene lost 4 bases, with 16 bases spanning the gap. The germline V gene has CDR1 LNHNV and CDR2 YYDKDF (reference sequence). The CDR3 has 15 residues. The CDR3 region is CATSRGAPQAYEQYF. Written as DNA, the CDR3 is TGTGCCACCAGCAGGGGGGCCCCCCAAGCTTACGAGCAGTACTTC.

This clonotype has only one observation. The chain uses TRBV24-1 and TRBJ1-5, with 8 bases fitting TRBD1. This CDR3 is built from 15 residues. Trimming removed 3 bases from V and 6 bases from J; junction bases left unmatched: 6. Germline V gene lookup returns CDR1 KGHDR and CDR2 SFDVKD. This chain's CDR3 is CATSDKQGVSQPQHF. In DNA form, the CDR3 reads TGTGCCACCAGTGATAAACAGGGGGTCAGTCAGCCCCAGCATTTT.

The chain uses TRBV3-1 and TRBJ2-3; D uncertain. The germline V and J ends were trimmed by 6 bases and 6 bases, with 10 bases remaining between them. Germline assignment: CDR1 LGHDT and CDR2 YNNKEL (reference sequence). This CDR3 has 12 residues. DNA for the CDR3: TGTGCCAGCAGTCTCCTAGGGGATACGCAGTATTTT. This encodes CASSLLGDTQYF.